This T cell receptor (beta chain) was sequenced during a study of OX40 agonist ivuxolimab in advanced cancers. Study context: Head and neck, renal cell, melanoma or hepatocellular carcinoma were the cancers that dose-escalation patients had. The study reported partial responses in three patients: one hepatocellular carcinoma, two cutaneous melanoma. Study results and limitations: CD4+ and CD8+ blood T cells expanded clonally by week 6 at 0.1 to 3.0 mg/kg.

Germline CDR1 is SGHTA and CDR2 is FQGNSA. This CDR3 spans 14 amino acids. Trimming shortened V by 3 bases and J by 3 bases, and 12 bases separated the two germline ends. Comments on this clone: Antigen specificity is unknown.

TCRdb's table, derived via immunoSEQ multiplex PCR, lists solely in-frame clones and lacks some. The table includes roughly 32,000 clones, approximately 85% detected once. The cohort excluded patients with autoimmune disease history or systemic immunosuppression. The V call is TRBV7-2, the J call TRBJ2-7; D possibly matches TRBD1 or TRBD2 (6 bases each). The clonotype originates from an adult with an advanced solid tumor such as melanoma, head and neck, liver or kidney cancer. The sample was CD4+ or CD8+ T cells sorted from blood, taken in a trial of the OX40 agonist ivuxolimab. In DNA, the CDR3 is TGTGCCAGCAGCTTGCGGGACACCTTCTACGAGCAGTACTTC. The encoded protein is CASSLRDTFYEQYF.